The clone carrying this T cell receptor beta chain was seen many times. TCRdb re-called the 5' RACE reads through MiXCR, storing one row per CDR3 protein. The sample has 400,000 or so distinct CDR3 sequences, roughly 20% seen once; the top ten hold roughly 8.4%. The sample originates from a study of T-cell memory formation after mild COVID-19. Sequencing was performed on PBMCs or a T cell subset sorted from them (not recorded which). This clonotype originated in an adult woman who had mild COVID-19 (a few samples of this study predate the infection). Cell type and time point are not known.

CDR3 in amino acids: CASSIGTSGTTQYF. CDR3 bases: TGCGCCAGCAGCATAGGGACTAGCGGGACCACGCAGTATTTT. The V gene is TRBV5-1, the J gene TRBJ2-3; the match to TRBD2 covers 13 bases. The CDR3 is 14 amino acids. The V gene end was trimmed by 4 bases and the J gene end by 9 bases; junction bases not matched to a gene: 5. Germline V gene data show CDR1 as SGHRS and CDR2 as YFSETQ.